One sample yielded the 12 T cell receptor beta chains listed below, sequenced in a study of vaccination and CD4 T cells after COVID-19. These TCRs are of unknown antigen specificity. Indicated treatment: roughly 10-day PBMC culture with coronavirus spike peptide pools or control peptides (ViraFEST assay). Oncomine TCR Beta short-read sequencing was applied to DNA from cultured CD4+ T cells. TCRdb independently ran MiXCR on the PCR reads; one entry per CDR3 protein. The data show thousands of distinct CDR3 sequences, roughly 65% seen once. Source: CD4+ T cells from blood, cultured in vitro, taken before SARS-CoV-2 vaccination. All receptors come from a human donor who had recovered from COVID-19.

J is TRBJ1-2 and V is TRBV1. TRBV1 is assigned pseudogene status. The CDR3 is 15 amino acids. CDR3 region: CTSSQAPGGPYGYTF. As DNA, the CDR3 is TGCACCAGCAGCCAAGCCCCGGGAGGGCCCTACGGCTACACCTTC.

V gene TRBV7-8 combines with J gene TRBJ1-1, with TRBD1 as a possible D gene (5 bases). Germline lookup yields CDR1 SGHVS and CDR2 FQNEAQ. The length of the CDR3 is 13 residues. Trimming removed 2 bases from V and 4 bases from J, with 8 bases in between. Here the CDR3 DNA reads TGTGCCAGCAGCTTAACCGGGGGCACTGAAGCTTTCTTT. Translation: CASSLTGGTEAFF.

The rearrangement uses TRBV19 and TRBJ1-1; the D gene is possibly TRBD1 (5 bases). The germline V gene encodes CDR1 LNHDA and CDR2 SQIVND (reference sequence). There are 14 residues in the CDR3. V was trimmed by 4 bases and J by 0 bases, leaving 9 bases between them. The CDR3 nucleotides read TGTGCCAGTAGTAAGAGACAGTTGAACACTGAAGCTTTCTTT. It specifies CASSKRQLNTEAFF.

The chain is built from TRBV19 and TRBJ1-5; 10 bases are shared with TRBD1. CDR1 and CDR2 (germline): LNHDA, SQIVND (reference sequence). The length of the CDR3 is 17 residues. V lost 1 base, J lost 7 bases, and 10 bases stayed unmatched. The CDR3 loop is CASSIVSGQGEMQPQHF. CDR3 bases: TGTGCCAGTAGTATAGTAAGCGGACAGGGGGAAATGCAGCCCCAGCATTTT.

The chain couples TRBV10-3 to TRBJ1-1, with D perhaps TRBD1 (6 bases). Between the trimmed V and J ends, which lost 6 bases and 1 base, there was a span of 12 bases. The CDR3 is 14 residues long. CDR1 is ENHRY, CDR2 SYGVKD, per germline. CDR3 in DNA: TGTGCCATCAGCTCAGGGGAAGGGAACACTGAAGCTTTCTTT. Encoded protein: CAISSGEGNTEAFF.

The chain has TRBV20-1 and TRBJ1-2, with 7 bases matching TRBD1. The CDR3 is made up of 13 amino acids. Looked up from germline, CDR1 is DFQATT and CDR2 is SNEGSKA (reference sequence). V lost 4 bases, J lost 4 bases, and 6 bases stayed unmatched. The CDR3 sequence is CSAKGQGGYGYTF. The CDR3 bases are TGCAGTGCTAAGGGCCAGGGGGGCTATGGCTACACCTTC.

The chain carries TRBV20-1 and TRBJ1-1; 7 positions match TRBD1. Germline V gene data show CDR1 as DFQATT and CDR2 as SNEGSKA (reference sequence). The junction had 14 bases not matched to a gene; V was cut back by 3 bases and J by 7 bases. This CDR3 is 15 amino acids long. The CDR3 bases are TGCAGTGCTAGTGCCCTGTTTGACAGGGCTGATGAAGCTTTCTTT. Amino acids: CSASALFDRADEAFF.

The gene calls are TRBV6-1 and TRBJ2-1, with 11 bases identical to TRBD1. With 7 bases clipped from V and 0 bases from J, the junction kept 17 bases outside the gene matches. CDR3 length: 20 amino acids. CDR1 and CDR2 from the germline V gene are MNHNS and SASEGT. Here the CDR3 DNA reads TGTGCCAGCATTCGACCGGGTGGGACAGGGGGTTTCGGCTCCTACAATGAGCAGTTCTTC. Protein product: CASIRPGGTGGFGSYNEQFF.

V gene TRBV27 combines with J gene TRBJ2-2; TRBD1 agrees at 10 bases. CDR1 and CDR2 (germline): MNHEY, SMNVEV (reference sequence). This CDR3 spans 15 amino acids. With V trimmed by 7 bases and J by 7 bases, 9 bases remained unmatched. The chain's CDR3 is CASTTGQGYDGELFF. The CDR3 DNA is TGTGCCAGCACCACGGGACAGGGGTACGACGGGGAGCTGTTTTTT.

The chain carries TRBV6-1 and TRBJ1-2, with no clear D. Deletions cut 5 bases from V and 4 bases from J, with 14 bases between. CDR3 length equals 14 residues. Germline CDR1 reads MNHNS; CDR2 reads SASEGT. Written as DNA, the CDR3 is TGTGCCAGCAGTCCCCGGCGGTACAGCTATGGCTACACCTTC. It codes for CASSPRRYSYGYTF.

This clonotype was observed a few times. This chain connects TRBV7-2 to TRBJ1-3; D is unclear. Trimming took off 7 bases at V and 0 bases at J, with 16 bases between the two ends. Germline CDR1 is SGHTA and CDR2 is FQGNSA. This CDR3 region has 16 residues. CDR3 DNA sequence: TGTGCCAGCACCCCGATTGCAGGAGCCTCTGGAAACACCATATATTTT. Amino acids: CASTPIAGASGNTIYF.

This clonotype has only a few counts. V usage is TRBV6-5 and J usage is TRBJ2-1, with 8 bases that match TRBD2. V lost 0 bases to trimming and J lost 3 bases; unmatched junction nucleotides: 7. CDR1 and CDR2 from the germline V gene are MNHEY and SVGAGI. The CDR3 is 17 amino acids. For the CDR3, the DNA is TGTGCCAGCAGTTACTCTGCGGGGCGGGGGGTCTACAATGAGCAGTTCTTC. It codes for CASSYSAGRGVYNEQFF.